A selection of T cell receptor beta chains follows, all from one sample in a study of blood T cell repertoires in COVID-19. TCRdb's table, derived via immunoSEQ multiplex PCR, lists solely in-frame clones and lacks some. The sample lists roughly 200,000 clones; roughly 86% were seen once. Material for sequencing was peripheral blood. These receptors originate from a man aged 18 to 29 with active or convalescent COVID-19. Each CDR3 is given with its conserved first and last residue. The D gene is left open where the match is weak. Only part of the rows carry a size: once, few, many, or a class if the clone is expanded.

j_gene | abundance | d_gene | v_gene | CDR3aa | CDR3nt
TRBJ1-5 | NA | NA | TRBV6-6 | CASSGGTGQPQHF | TGTGCCAGCAGTGGAGGGACGGGCCAGCCCCAGCATTTT
TRBJ1-5 | NA | NA | TRBV4-1 | CASSQDVRSNQPQHF | TGCGCCAGCAGCCAAGATGTGCGGAGCAATCAGCCCCAGCATTTT
TRBJ2-1 | NA | NA | TRBV2 | CASSEFLAGEQFF | TGTGCCAGCAGTGAATTCCTAGCTGGTGAGCAGTTCTTC
TRBJ1-1 | NA | TRBD1 | TRBV11-2 | CASSFNRGPEAFF | TGTGCCAGCAGCTTTAACAGGGGTCCTGAAGCTTTCTTT
TRBJ2-4 | NA | NA | TRBV3-1/TRBV3-2 | CASSQDAGTIAKNIQYF | TGTGCCAGCAGCCAAGACGCAGGCACGATAGCCAAAAACATTCAGTACTTC
TRBJ2-1 | NA | TRBD2 | TRBV7-8 | CASSSSGRLYNEQFF | TGTGCCAGCAGCTCTAGCGGGAGGTTATACAATGAGCAGTTCTTC
TRBJ2-7 | NA | NA | TRBV13 | CASSAQTRRVGLDEQYF | TGTGCCAGCAGCGCCCAGACTAGACGGGTGGGCCTCGACGAGCAGTACTTC
TRBJ1-4 | NA | NA | TRBV4-3 | CASSQDLRGGDEKLFF | TGCGCCAGCAGCCAAGATCTTAGGGGGGGGGATGAAAAACTGTTTTTT
TRBJ1-1 | NA | TRBD1 | TRBV6-5 | CASSPTGGTEAFF | TGTGCCAGCAGCCCGACAGGGGGCACTGAAGCTTTCTTT
TRBJ1-5 | NA | TRBD1 | TRBV6-5 | CASSLRQGRQPQHF | TGTGCCAGCAGCCTGAGACAGGGTCGTCAGCCCCAGCATTTT
TRBJ2-7 | NA | TRBD2 | TRBV2 | CASRVIQLAAFSYEQYF | TGTGCCAGCAGGGTCATCCAACTAGCGGCCTTTTCCTACGAGCAGTACTTC
TRBJ2-7 | NA | TRBD2 | TRBV9 | CASSVRAGAMYEQYF | TGTGCCAGCAGCGTCCGAGCGGGAGCTATGTACGAGCAGTACTTC
TRBJ2-3 | NA | TRBD2 | TRBV16 | CASSPPGGRVDTQYF | TGTGCCAGCAGCCCACCGGGGGGGCGAGTCGATACGCAGTATTTT
TRBJ2-3 | once | TRBD2 | TRBV3-1/TRBV3-2 | CASSRGSGIRSTDTQYF | TGTGCCAGCAGCCGTGGTAGCGGGATCAGGAGCACAGATACGCAGTATTTT
TRBJ1-2 | NA | NA | TRBV19 | CASSVTLYGYTF | TGTGCCAGTAGTGTGACACTCTATGGCTACACCTTC
TRBJ2-1 | once | NA | TRBV7-9 | CASSSPDSAYNEQFF | TGTGCCAGCAGCTCGCCCGACAGTGCCTACAATGAGCAGTTCTTC
TRBJ2-3 | NA | TRBD2 | TRBV30 | CASQLAGASTDTQYF | TGTGCCTCTCAGTTAGCGGGGGCTAGCACAGATACGCAGTATTTT
TRBJ2-5 | NA | TRBD1 | TRBV18 | CASSVQGAAETQYF | TGTGCCAGCTCCGTACAGGGGGCCGCAGAGACCCAGTACTTC
TRBJ2-3 | NA | NA | TRBV11-2 | CASSLLWRPETDTQYF | TGTGCCAGCAGCTTACTGTGGAGGCCTGAGACAGATACGCAGTATTTT
TRBJ1-2 | once | TRBD1 | TRBV10-3 | CAITGDLNYGYTF | TGTGCCATTACAGGGGACTTAAACTATGGCTACACCTTC
TRBJ2-1 | few | TRBD2 | TRBV6-4 | CASSEAGEVNEQFF | TGTGCCAGCAGTGAAGCGGGAGAGGTCAATGAGCAGTTCTTC
TRBJ2-5 | NA | TRBD1 | TRBV5-1 | CASSLAGTGGGTPQYF | TGCGCCAGCAGCTTGGCCGGGACAGGGGGCGGTACCCCCCAATACTTC
TRBJ1-4 | few | NA | TRBV5-6 | CASSLAPGEKLFF | TGTGCCAGCAGCTTGGCCCCGGGTGAAAAACTGTTTTTT
TRBJ1-2 | NA | TRBD1 | TRBV7-2 | CASSLTSSGQGARNYGYTF | TGTGCCAGCAGCTTAACTTCGTCGGGACAGGGGGCGCGTAACTATGGCTACACCTTC
TRBJ1-5 | NA | NA | TRBV3-1/TRBV3-2 | CASSARGRVQPQHF | TGTGCCAGCAGCGCCCGAGGTAGAGTTCAGCCCCAGCATTTT
TRBJ1-6 | NA | NA | TRBV7-9 | CASSYLAGNSPLHF | TGTGCCAGCAGTTATTTGGCGGGAAATTCACCCCTCCACTTT
TRBJ2-1 | NA | TRBD1 | TRBV5-1 | CASRVGTGDYNEQFF | TGCGCCAGCAGAGTTGGGACAGGGGATTACAATGAGCAGTTCTTC
TRBJ2-7 | NA | TRBD1 | TRBV2 | CASRAGQGTYEQYF | TGTGCCAGCAGGGCGGGACAGGGCACCTACGAGCAGTACTTC
TRBJ1-5 | NA | NA | TRBV9 | CASSVSGKANQPQHF | TGTGCCAGCAGCGTATCGGGTAAAGCCAATCAGCCCCAGCATTTT
TRBJ2-3 | NA | TRBD1 | TRBV2 | CASSEVGQEQYF | TGTGCCAGCAGTGAAGTGGGACAGGAGCAGTATTTT
TRBJ1-4 | NA | NA | TRBV18 | CASSIARATNEKLFF | TGTGCCAGCTCGATTGCAAGAGCAACTAATGAAAAACTGTTTTTT
TRBJ2-3 | once | TRBD2 | TRBV6-4 | CASSRGGDFTDTQYF | TGTGCCAGCAGTCGCGGGGGAGACTTCACAGATACGCAGTATTTT
TRBJ2-2 | few | NA | TRBV30 | CAWSVKRELFF | TGTGCCTGGAGTGTAAAGCGGGAGCTGTTTTTT
TRBJ1-1 | NA | NA | TRBV18 | CASSLDRDTEAFF | TGTGCCAGCTCACTGGACAGAGACACTGAAGCTTTCTTT
TRBJ1-1 | NA | TRBD1 | TRBV12-5 | CASGLVTRGPRTGVRMNTEAFF | TGTGCTAGTGGTTTGGTAACCAGGGGGCCACGGACAGGCGTGAGAATGAACACTGAAGCTTTCTTT
TRBJ2-7 | NA | NA | TRBV5-1 | CASSLGLEAPGEQYF | TGCGCCAGCAGCTTGGGACTAGAGGCCCCTGGGGAGCAGTACTTC
TRBJ1-1 | NA | NA | TRBV6-6 | CASTTGGPWEAFF | TGTGCCAGCACCACGGGGGGACCTTGGGAAGCTTTCTTT